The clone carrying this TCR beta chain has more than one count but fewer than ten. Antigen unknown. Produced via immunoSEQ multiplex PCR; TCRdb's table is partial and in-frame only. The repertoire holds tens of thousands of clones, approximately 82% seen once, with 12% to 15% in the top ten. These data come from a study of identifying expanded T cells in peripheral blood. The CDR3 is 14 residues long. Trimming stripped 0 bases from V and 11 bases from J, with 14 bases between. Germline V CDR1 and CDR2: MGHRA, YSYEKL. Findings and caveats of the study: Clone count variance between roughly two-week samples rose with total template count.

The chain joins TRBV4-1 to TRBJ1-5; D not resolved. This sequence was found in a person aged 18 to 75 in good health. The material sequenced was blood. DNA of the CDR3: TGCGCCAGCAGCCAAGATGACGGGATCGGGTCCCAGCATTTT. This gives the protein CASSQDDGIGSQHF.